This T cell receptor beta chain was sequenced during a study of T cell responses to AZD1222 COVID-19 vaccine. Study background: Investigators merged groups given second doses at roughly 4 or roughly 12 weeks. General study points: The number of AZD1222 recipients seropositive at baseline was only 6 or 7. Donor demographics were predominantly white British with a female majority; clonal diversity may be underestimated. Samples come after the peak T cell response, not at day 14.

Note on this clone: Its antigen is not identified.

Sequencing used immunoSEQ multiplex PCR; TCRdb keeps in-frame clones, though not all of them. The table records roughly 100,000 clones, approximately 88% of them present only once. The germline V gene encodes CDR1 KGHDR and CDR2 SFDVKD. This CDR3 has 16 residues. The ends lost 1 base at V and 4 bases at J; junction bases unmatched: 8. The sequence was obtained from an adult in good health. The chain links TRBV24-1 to TRBJ2-5, with 7 positions matching TRBD2. The sample was peripheral blood, taken on day 0 of AZD1222 vaccination. The CDR3 DNA follows: TGTGCCACCAGTGATTTTAGCAGGGAGGGGCGAGAGACCCAGTACTTC. Its translation is CATSDFSREGRETQYF.